This T cell receptor beta chain was sequenced during a study of shared clonotypes between healthy human individuals. Germline lookup yields CDR1 SQVTM and CDR2 ANQGSEA. CDR3 size: 14 residues. Trimming removed 7 bases from V and 1 base from J, with 16 bases in between. Assay: immunoSEQ multiplex PCR; the TCRdb copy retains only in-frame clones and omits some. The data hold 190,000 or so clones, with roughly 91% observed a single time. The rearrangement joins TRBV29-1 to TRBJ1-1; D perhaps matches TRBD1 (6 bases). The sequence derives from a woman aged 30 to 39 in good health. The sequenced sample consisted of naive CD4+ T cells sorted from blood. The subset: CD45RA+ positively selected. The chain's CDR3 is CSAARRQANTEAFF. The CDR3 DNA is TGCAGCGCAGCGCGTCGACAGGCGAACACTGAAGCTTTCTTT.